What follows is one T cell receptor beta chain and its context. Antigen: not known. In germline, CDR1 is SGHKS, CDR2 YYEKEE (reference sequence). The CDR3 is 15 amino acids. V was shortened by 0 bases and J by 5 bases, with 9 bases between the two germline ends. This sample was included in a study of T cell responses to AZD1222 COVID-19 vaccine. Broader study findings: Repertoires were obtained only post-peak T cell response. Donors were largely white British and mainly female; clonal diversity was possibly underestimated.

Generated by immunoSEQ multiplex PCR, the TCRdb table keeps only in-frame clones and is missing some. The data contain 65,000 to 95,000 clones, 85% of them singletons. This TCR came from an adult in good health. The chain links TRBV5-5 to TRBJ1-6, with D maybe TRBD1 (5 bases). The sequencing here drew on peripheral blood, taken on day 0 of AZD1222 vaccination. The CDR3 is CASSLAPTDNSPLHF. CDR3 nucleotides: TGTGCCAGCAGCTTGGCCCCGACAGATAATTCACCCCTCCACTTT.